Given below is one T cell receptor (beta chain) in context. The data stem from a study of blood T cell repertoires in COVID-19. Study-wide context: Material from acute and convalescent COVID-19 was sourced from the United States, Italy and Spain. T cells, B-cell-depleted T cells, or PBMCs supplied cDNA or gDNA.

In the authors' workflow: Estimation of nucleated cell counts was performed using reference gene primer amplification. Generated by immunoSEQ multiplex PCR, the TCRdb table keeps only in-frame clones and is missing some. For V, J and clone size, that table is used; D and trimming come from the DNA. Of approximately 40,000 clones in the sample, 88% were seen once. The CDR3 is made up of 15 amino acids. Germline CDR1 reads ENHRY; CDR2 reads SYGVKD. The V end lost 0 bases, the J end lost 3 bases, and 8 bases lay between the germline ends. J is TRBJ1-4 and V is TRBV10-3; TRBD1 might be the D (5 bases). Specimen: peripheral blood. The clonotype originates from a human donor in a cohort sampled during active COVID-19. This chain's CDR3 is CAISESRAANEKLFF. The CDR3 DNA sequence: TGTGCCATCAGTGAGTCCAGGGCAGCTAATGAAAAACTGTTTTTT.